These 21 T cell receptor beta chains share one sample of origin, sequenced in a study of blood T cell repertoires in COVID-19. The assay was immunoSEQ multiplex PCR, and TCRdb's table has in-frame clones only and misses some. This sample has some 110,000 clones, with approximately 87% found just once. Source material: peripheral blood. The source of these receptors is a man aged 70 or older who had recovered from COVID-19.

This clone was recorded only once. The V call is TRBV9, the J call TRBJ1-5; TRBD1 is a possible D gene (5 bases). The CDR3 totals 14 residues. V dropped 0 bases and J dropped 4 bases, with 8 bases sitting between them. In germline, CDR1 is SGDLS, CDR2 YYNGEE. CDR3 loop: CASSVGAGNQPQHF. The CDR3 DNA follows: TGTGCCAGCAGCGTAGGTGCAGGGAATCAGCCCCAGCATTTT.

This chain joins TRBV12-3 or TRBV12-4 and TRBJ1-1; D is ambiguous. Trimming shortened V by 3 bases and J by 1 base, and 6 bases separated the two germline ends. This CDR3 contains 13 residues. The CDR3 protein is CASSLVRNTEAFF. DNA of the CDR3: TGTGCCAGCAGTTTGGTGCGGAACACTGAAGCTTTCTTT.

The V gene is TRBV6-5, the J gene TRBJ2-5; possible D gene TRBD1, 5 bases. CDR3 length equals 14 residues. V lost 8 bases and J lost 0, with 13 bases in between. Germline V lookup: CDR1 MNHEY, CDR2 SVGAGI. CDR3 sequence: CASQDSYDQETQYF. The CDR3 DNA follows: TGTGCCAGCCAAGACAGCTACGACCAAGAGACCCAGTACTTC.

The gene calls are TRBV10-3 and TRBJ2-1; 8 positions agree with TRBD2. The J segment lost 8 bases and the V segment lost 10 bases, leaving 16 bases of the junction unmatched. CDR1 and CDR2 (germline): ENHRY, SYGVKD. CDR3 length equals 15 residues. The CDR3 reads CATRSAGGAFDEQFF. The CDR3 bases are TGTGCCACCCGCTCTGCCGGGGGGGCCTTTGATGAGCAGTTCTTC.

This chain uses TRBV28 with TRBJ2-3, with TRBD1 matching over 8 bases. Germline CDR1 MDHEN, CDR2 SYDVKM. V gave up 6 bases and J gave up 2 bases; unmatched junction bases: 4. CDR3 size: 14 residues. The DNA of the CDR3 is TGTGCCAGCAGACAGACAGGGGCCACAGATACGCAGTATTTT. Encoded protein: CASRQTGATDTQYF. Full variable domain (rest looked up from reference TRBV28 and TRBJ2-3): DVKVTQSSRYLVKRTGEKVFLECVQDMDHENMFWYRQDPGLGLRLIYFSYDVKMKEKGDIPEGYSVSREKKERFSLILESASTNQTSMYLCASRQTGATDTQYFGPGTRLTVL.

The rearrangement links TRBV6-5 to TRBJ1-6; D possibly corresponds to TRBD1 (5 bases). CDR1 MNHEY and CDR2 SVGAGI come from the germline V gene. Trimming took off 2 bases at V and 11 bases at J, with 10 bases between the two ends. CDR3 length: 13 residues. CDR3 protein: CASSYGREAPLHF. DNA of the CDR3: TGTGCCAGCAGTTACGGCAGGGAAGCACCCCTCCACTTT.

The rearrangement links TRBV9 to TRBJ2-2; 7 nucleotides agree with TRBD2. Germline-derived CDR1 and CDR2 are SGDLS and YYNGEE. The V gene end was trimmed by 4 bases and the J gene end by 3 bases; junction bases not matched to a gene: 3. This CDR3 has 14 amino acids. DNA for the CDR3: TGTGCCAGCAGCTTTGCGGGGGACACCGGGGAGCTGTTTTTT. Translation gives CASSFAGDTGELFF.

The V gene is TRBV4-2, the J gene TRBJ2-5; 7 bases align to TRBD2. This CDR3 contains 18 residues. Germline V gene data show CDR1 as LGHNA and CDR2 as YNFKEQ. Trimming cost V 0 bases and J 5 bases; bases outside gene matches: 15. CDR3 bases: TGTGCCAGCAGCCAAGAGGTTTTGGGAGCGGGAATCTTGGAGACCCAGTACTTC. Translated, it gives CASSQEVLGAGILETQYF.

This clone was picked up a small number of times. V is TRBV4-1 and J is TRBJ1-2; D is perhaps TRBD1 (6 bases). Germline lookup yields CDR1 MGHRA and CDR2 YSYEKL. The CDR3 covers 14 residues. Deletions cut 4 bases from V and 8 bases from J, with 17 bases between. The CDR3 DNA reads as TGCGCCAGCAGCCTCAGACAGGCCCAGGAAGGCTACACCTTC. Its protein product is CASSLRQAQEGYTF.

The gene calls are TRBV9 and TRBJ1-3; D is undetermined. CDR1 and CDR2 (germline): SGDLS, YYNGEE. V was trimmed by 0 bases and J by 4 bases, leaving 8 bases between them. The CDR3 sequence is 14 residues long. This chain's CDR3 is CASSVDSAGNTIYF. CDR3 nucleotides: TGTGCCAGCAGCGTAGACAGTGCGGGAAACACCATATATTTT.

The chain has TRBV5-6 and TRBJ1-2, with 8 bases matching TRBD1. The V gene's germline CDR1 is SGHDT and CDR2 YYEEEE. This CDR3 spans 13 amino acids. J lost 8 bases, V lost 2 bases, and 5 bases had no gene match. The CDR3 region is CASSLQGDRGYTF. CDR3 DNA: TGTGCCAGCAGCTTACAGGGGGATAGGGGCTACACCTTC.

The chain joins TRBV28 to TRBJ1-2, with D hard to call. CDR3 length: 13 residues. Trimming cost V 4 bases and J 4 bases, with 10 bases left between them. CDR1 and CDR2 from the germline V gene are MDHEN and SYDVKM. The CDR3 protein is CASSSPPVYGYTF. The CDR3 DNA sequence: TGTGCCAGCAGTTCCCCTCCCGTCTATGGCTACACCTTC.

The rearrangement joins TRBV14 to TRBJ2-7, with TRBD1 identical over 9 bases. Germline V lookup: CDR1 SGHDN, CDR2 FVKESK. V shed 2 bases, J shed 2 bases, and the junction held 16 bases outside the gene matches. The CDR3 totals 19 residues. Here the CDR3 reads CASSQFLIPDRGRTYEQYF. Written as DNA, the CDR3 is TGTGCCAGCAGCCAATTTTTAATCCCGGACAGGGGAAGGACCTACGAGCAGTACTTC.

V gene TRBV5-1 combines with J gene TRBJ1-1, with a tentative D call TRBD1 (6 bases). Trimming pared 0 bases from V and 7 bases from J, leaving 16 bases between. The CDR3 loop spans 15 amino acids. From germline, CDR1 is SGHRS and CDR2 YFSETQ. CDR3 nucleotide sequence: TGCGCCAGCAGCTTGGCGTGGGGGCTGGGTGTTGAAGCTTTCTTT. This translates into CASSLAWGLGVEAFF. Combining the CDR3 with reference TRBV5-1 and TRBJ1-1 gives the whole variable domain KAGVTQTPRYLIKTRGQQVTLSCSPISGHRSVSWYQQTPGQGLQFLFEYFSETQRNKGNFPGRFSGRQFSNSRSEMNVSTLELGDSALYLCASSLAWGLGVEAFFGQGTRLTVV.

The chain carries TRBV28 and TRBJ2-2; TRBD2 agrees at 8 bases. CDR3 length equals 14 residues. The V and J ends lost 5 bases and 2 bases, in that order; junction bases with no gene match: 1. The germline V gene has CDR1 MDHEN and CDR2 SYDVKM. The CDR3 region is CASSLAGNTGELFF. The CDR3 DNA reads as TGTGCCAGCAGTCTAGCGGGTAACACCGGGGAGCTGTTTTTT.

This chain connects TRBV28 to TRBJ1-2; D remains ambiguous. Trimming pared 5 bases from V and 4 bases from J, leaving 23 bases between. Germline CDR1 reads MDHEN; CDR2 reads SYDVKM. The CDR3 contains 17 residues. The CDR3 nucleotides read TGTGCCAGCAGTGGCGGGCCCGGCCGACCTTTAGCCTATGGCTACACCTTC. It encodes CASSGGPGRPLAYGYTF.

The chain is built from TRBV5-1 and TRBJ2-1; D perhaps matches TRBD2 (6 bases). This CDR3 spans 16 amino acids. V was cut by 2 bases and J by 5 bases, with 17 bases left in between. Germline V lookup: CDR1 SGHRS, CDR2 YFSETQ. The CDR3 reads CASSLGAGSGHNEQFF. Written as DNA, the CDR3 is TGCGCCAGCAGCTTAGGGGCGGGGTCAGGCCACAATGAGCAGTTCTTC.

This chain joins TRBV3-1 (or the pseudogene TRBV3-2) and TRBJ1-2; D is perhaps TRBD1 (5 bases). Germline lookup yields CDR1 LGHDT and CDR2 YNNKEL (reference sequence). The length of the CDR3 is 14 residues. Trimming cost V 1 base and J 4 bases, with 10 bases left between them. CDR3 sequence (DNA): TGTGCCAGCAGCCAAGGATGGCAGGGCTATGGCTACACCTTC. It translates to CASSQGWQGYGYTF.

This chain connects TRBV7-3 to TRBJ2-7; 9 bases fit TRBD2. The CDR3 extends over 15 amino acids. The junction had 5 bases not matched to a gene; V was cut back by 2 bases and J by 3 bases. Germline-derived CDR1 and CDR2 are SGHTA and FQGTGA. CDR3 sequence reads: CASSLQVAGVYEQYF. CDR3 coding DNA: TGTGCCAGCAGCTTACAAGTAGCGGGAGTCTACGAGCAGTACTTC.

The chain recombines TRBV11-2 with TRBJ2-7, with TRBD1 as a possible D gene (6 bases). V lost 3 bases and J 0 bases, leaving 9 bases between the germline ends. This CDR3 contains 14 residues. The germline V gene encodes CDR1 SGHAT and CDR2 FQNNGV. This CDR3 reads CASSFDRISYEQYF. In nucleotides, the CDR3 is TGTGCCAGCAGCTTTGACAGGATCTCCTACGAGCAGTACTTC.

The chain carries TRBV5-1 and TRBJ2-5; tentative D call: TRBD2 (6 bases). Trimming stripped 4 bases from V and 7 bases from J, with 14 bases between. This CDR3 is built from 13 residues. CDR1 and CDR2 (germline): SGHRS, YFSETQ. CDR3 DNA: TGCGCCAGCAGCGAAGGGACGGAGGGGACCCAGTACTTC. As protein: CASSEGTEGTQYF. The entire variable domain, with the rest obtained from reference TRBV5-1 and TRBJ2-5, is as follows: KAGVTQTPRYLIKTRGQQVTLSCSPISGHRSVSWYQQTPGQGLQFLFEYFSETQRNKGNFPGRFSGRQFSNSRSEMNVSTLELGDSALYLCASSEGTEGTQYFGPGTRLLVL.